This T cell receptor beta chain was documented in a study of blood T cell repertoires in COVID-19. As for the study in general: Samples representing acute and convalescent COVID-19 were sourced from the United States, Italy and Spain.

Original data processing: Estimates of nucleated cell counts were drawn from the amplification of reference gene primers. The assay was immunoSEQ multiplex PCR, and TCRdb's table has in-frame clones only and misses some. V and J calls and clone size are copied from that table; D and trimming were computed from the DNA. This table holds about 400,000 clones, approximately 86% found once. Categorization into cohorts depended on clinical history that participants reported. V was clipped by 0 bases and J by 4 bases, with 15 bases between them. CDR1 is LGHDT, CDR2 YNNKEL, per germline (reference sequence). The length of the CDR3 is 16 residues.

This sequence originates from a woman aged 40 to 50 with acute COVID-19. The sequenced material came from PBMCs or T cells enriched from blood (not recorded which). V and J are TRBV3-1 (or the pseudogene TRBV3-2) and TRBJ1-2, with D perhaps TRBD1 (6 bases). The CDR3 bases are TGTGCCAGCAGCCAAGATGTATACAGGGTTGGCTATGGCTACACCTTC. Encoded protein: CASSQDVYRVGYGYTF.